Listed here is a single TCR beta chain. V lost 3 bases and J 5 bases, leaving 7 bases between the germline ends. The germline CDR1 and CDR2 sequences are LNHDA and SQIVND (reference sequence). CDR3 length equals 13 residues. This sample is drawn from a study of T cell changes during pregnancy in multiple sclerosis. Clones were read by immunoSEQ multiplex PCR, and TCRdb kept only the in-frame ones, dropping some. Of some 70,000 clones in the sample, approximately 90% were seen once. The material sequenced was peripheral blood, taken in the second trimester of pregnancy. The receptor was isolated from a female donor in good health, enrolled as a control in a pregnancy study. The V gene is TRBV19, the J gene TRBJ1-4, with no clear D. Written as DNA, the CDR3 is TGTGCCAGTAGTATGAGTCCGAATGAAAAACTGTTTTTT. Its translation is CASSMSPNEKLFF.